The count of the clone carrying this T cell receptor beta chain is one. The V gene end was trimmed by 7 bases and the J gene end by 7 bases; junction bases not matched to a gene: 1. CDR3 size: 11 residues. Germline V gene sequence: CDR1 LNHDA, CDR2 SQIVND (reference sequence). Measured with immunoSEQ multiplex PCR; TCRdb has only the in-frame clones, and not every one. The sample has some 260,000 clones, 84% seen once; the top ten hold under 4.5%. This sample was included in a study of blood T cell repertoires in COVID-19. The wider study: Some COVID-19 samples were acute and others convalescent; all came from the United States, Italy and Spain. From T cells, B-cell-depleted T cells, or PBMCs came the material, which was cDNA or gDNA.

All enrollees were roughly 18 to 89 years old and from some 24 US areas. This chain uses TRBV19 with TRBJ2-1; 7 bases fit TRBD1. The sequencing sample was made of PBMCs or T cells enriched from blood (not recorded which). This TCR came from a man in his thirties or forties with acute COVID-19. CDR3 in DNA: TGTGCCAGTACGGACAGGAATGAGCAGTTCTTC. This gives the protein CASTDRNEQFF.